A single T cell receptor (beta chain) is shown here with its context. Its antigen is not known. One entry per CDR3 protein results from TCRdb running MiXCR on the PCR reads. This table holds fewer than 45,000 distinct CDR3 sequences, 15% to 20% found once. The source of the sample is a study of molecular identifiers for immune sequencing clone quantification. CDR3 size: 16 residues. Germline V CDR1 and CDR2: SGHDT, YYEEEE. Trimming cost V 6 bases and J 2 bases, with 19 bases left between them. General observations from the study: Under 1% of molecules in naive cells, but over 98% of effector molecules, belonged to clones above 20 RNA copies.

This TCR was sampled from a human donor in good health. Some libraries in this study had Jurkat cell RNA spiked in. The sample comprised naive CD8+ T cells from blood, with Jurkat cell RNA spiked in. The subset: FACS-sorted CD8+CD4-CCR7+CD45RA+ naive T cells. V and J are TRBV5-6 and TRBJ2-3, with D possibly being TRBD2 (6 bases). CDR3 sequence: CASNLNRDFYTDTQYF. The CDR3 nucleotides are TGTGCCAGCAACTTAAACCGGGACTTCTACACAGATACGCAGTATTTT.